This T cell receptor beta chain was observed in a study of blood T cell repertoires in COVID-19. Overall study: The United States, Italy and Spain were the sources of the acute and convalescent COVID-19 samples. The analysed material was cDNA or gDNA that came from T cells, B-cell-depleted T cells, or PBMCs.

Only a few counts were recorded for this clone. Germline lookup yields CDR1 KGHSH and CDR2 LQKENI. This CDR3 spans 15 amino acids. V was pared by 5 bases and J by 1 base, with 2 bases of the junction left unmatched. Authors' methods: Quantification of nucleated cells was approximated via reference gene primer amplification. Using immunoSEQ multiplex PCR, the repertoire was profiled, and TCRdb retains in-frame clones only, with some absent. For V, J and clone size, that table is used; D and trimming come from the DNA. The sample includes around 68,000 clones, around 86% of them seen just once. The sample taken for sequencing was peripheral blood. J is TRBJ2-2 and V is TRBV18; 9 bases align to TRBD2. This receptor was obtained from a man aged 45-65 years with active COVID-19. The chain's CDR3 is CASSSAGGNTGELFF. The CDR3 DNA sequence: TGTGCCAGCTCATCAGCGGGAGGGAACACCGGGGAGCTGTTTTTT.